This T cell receptor beta chain originates from a study of shared clonotypes between healthy human individuals. The germline CDR1 and CDR2 sequences are MDHEN and SYDVKM. V lost 3 bases and J lost 4; bases outside the gene matches: 9. The CDR3 is 16 amino acids. Profiling relied on immunoSEQ multiplex PCR, and the TCRdb table lists in-frame clones only, not all of them. The sample shows around 450,000 clones, about four fifths of them seen only once. Recent acute infections and vaccinations were absent in the healthy HIV-negative adult donors. Approximately 81 million PBMCs went into genomic DNA for unsorted samples.

V and J are TRBV28 and TRBJ2-5; 9 bases map to TRBD2. The clonotype originates from a woman between 40 and 50 years old in good health. Some clones in this sample may be carry-over from other donors' samples. Input material: PBMCs. The CDR3 loop reads CASSFGGLAALETQYF. The CDR3 DNA sequence: TGTGCCAGCAGTTTCGGGGGACTAGCAGCTTTAGAGACCCAGTACTTC.